The 12 T cell receptor beta chains reported below all come from one sample, sequenced in a study of beta chain features in type 1 diabetes. These receptors' antigens are unknown. Broader study findings: Shortening of TCRB CDR3s, moderate but significant, appeared in all four CD4+ subsets of Type 1 diabetes patients.

Of the isolated RNA, all was reverse transcribed, and so the sequenced material was expressed TCRB transcripts. TCRdb's copy holds only in-frame clones and misses some; the assay was immunoSEQ multiplex PCR. The sample records hundreds of thousands of clones, over 14% being singletons. The specimen was naive CD4+ T cells from blood. Source of these receptors: a young man with type 1 diabetes.

The chain employs TRBV7-2 and TRBJ1-5; D possibly corresponds to TRBD1 (5 bases). The germline V and J ends were trimmed by 5 bases and 2 bases, with 7 bases remaining between them. This CDR3 has 13 residues. CDR1 and CDR2 from the germline V gene are SGHTA and FQGNSA. The CDR3 DNA reads as TGTGCCAGCAGCGGCAGGGGCAATCAGCCCCAGCATTTT. Its protein product is CASSGRGNQPQHF.

The rearrangement uses TRBV14 and TRBJ2-1; 10 bases map to TRBD1. The CDR3 totals 16 residues. Germline CDR1 is SGHDN and CDR2 is FVKESK. Unmatched junction bases numbered 9, after V lost 2 bases and J lost 8 bases. In nucleotides, the CDR3 is TGTGCCAGCAGCCAATGGGACAGGGGAGTTCGTTATGAGCAGTTCTTC. Protein: CASSQWDRGVRYEQFF.

The chain uses TRBV7-9 and TRBJ2-3, with no clear D. CDR3 length: 14 residues. The V gene lost 3 bases and the J gene lost 0 bases, with 7 bases spanning the gap. Germline CDR1 reads SEHNR; CDR2 reads FQNEAQ (reference sequence). The CDR3 reads CASSFGTSTDTQYF. CDR3 coding DNA: TGTGCCAGCAGCTTCGGTACTAGCACAGATACGCAGTATTTT.

The chain has TRBV13 and TRBJ1-5; D call uncertain. Trimming cost V 0 bases and J 2 bases, with 11 bases left between them. Germline values: CDR1 PRHDT, CDR2 FYEKMQ (reference sequence). The CDR3 sequence is 16 residues long. The CDR3 sequence: CASSLGRMFGNQPQHF. The CDR3 nucleotides are TGTGCCAGCAGCTTAGGTAGAATGTTTGGCAATCAGCCCCAGCATTTT.

In this sample, this clone turned up a few times. The V gene is TRBV18, the J gene TRBJ1-2, with D perhaps matching TRBD1 (6 bases). This CDR3 comprises 14 residues. The germline gives CDR1 KGHSH, CDR2 LQKENI. The V end lost 4 bases, the J end lost 4 bases, and 13 bases lay between the germline ends. CDR3 sequence (DNA): TGTGCCAGCTCACAAATGGACAGTCGCTATGGCTACACCTTC. It yields the protein CASSQMDSRYGYTF.

In this sample, this clone turned up a few times. This chain joins TRBV4-3 and TRBJ2-3, with 7 positions matching TRBD2. J gave up 4 bases and V 6 bases, and 7 bases lay outside the gene matches. The CDR3 totals 14 residues. From germline, CDR1 is LGHNA and CDR2 YSLEER. The CDR3, as DNA: TGCGCCAGCAGTGGGACGGGGAGGGCAGATACGCAGTATTTT. Its protein product is CASSGTGRADTQYF.

This clone was counted only a few times. The DNA for the CDR3 is TGTGCCAGCTCATCGCGGACTAGTCCTCGAGGAAATGAGCAGTTCTTC. Translating it yields CASSSRTSPRGNEQFF. This chain connects TRBV18 to TRBJ2-1; TRBD2 matches 7 bases. This CDR3 has 16 amino acids. Trimming removed 5 bases from V and 7 bases from J; junction bases left unmatched: 14. Germline assignment: CDR1 KGHSH and CDR2 LQKENI.

The rearrangement links TRBV4-2 to TRBJ2-4; D gene uncertain. V lost 4 bases, J lost 0 bases, and 7 bases lay in between. Germline values: CDR1 LGHNA, CDR2 YNFKEQ. The CDR3 length is 14 residues. CDR3 nucleotide sequence: TGTGCCAGCAGCCCCAGAGGAGCCAAAAACATTCAGTACTTC. It is translated as CASSPRGAKNIQYF.

The J gene is TRBJ2-3, the V gene TRBV19; TRBD2 might be the D (5 bases). Deletions cut 10 bases from V and 1 base from J, with 12 bases between. Per germline, CDR1 LNHDA and CDR2 SQIVND (reference sequence). This CDR3 region has 13 residues. The CDR3 coding sequence is TGTGCCACTGGCGGCGGGCGCACAGATACGCAGTATTTT. Its protein is CATGGGRTDTQYF.

The chain is built from TRBV18 and TRBJ2-1, with D unclear. The CDR3 is 17 amino acids. In germline, CDR1 is KGHSH, CDR2 LQKENI. V gave up 2 bases and J gave up 0 bases, with 14 bases separating them. The CDR3 loop reads CASSPGLSVGSYNEQFF. CDR3 DNA sequence: TGTGCCAGCTCACCAGGGTTGAGCGTTGGCTCCTACAATGAGCAGTTCTTC.

This clone has a handful of counts. The chain carries TRBV18 and TRBJ1-1, with 8 nucleotides matching TRBD1. V trimming: 5 bases; J trimming: 4 bases; junction bases outside the gene matches: 6. Germline CDR1 reads KGHSH; CDR2 reads LQKENI. The length of the CDR3 is 14 residues. DNA of the CDR3: TGTGCCAGCTCATCTCAGGGGGCAGTCACTGAAGCTTTCTTT. It codes for CASSSQGAVTEAFF.

The chain combines TRBV9 with TRBJ1-1; D is perhaps TRBD1 (5 bases). CDR1 and CDR2 (germline): SGDLS, YYNGEE. V was pared by 6 bases and J by 0 bases, with 15 bases between. This CDR3 is 15 amino acids long. The CDR3 spells CASNPGAGMNTEAFF. The CDR3 DNA sequence: TGTGCCAGCAACCCCGGGGCGGGGATGAACACTGAAGCTTTCTTT.